These 8 T cell receptor beta chains share one sample of origin, sequenced in a study of shared T cell receptors in the human thymus. Sequencing was performed with immunoSEQ multiplex PCR; in TCRdb, only in-frame clones are kept and a portion is missing. The profile covers hundreds of thousands of clones, with around 87% appearing a single time and roughly 0.0087% taken by the ten largest. In addition, the sample was reused for a study of human thymus T cells.

The specimen sequenced was thymocytes. The receptors come from a boy in the first two years of life with a congenital heart defect.

The chain recombines TRBV27 with TRBJ1-4; D gene ambiguous. Germline V gene lookup returns CDR1 MNHEY and CDR2 SMNVEV (reference sequence). This CDR3 spans 14 amino acids. V lost 8 bases and J 6 bases, leaving 16 bases between the germline ends. DNA of the CDR3: TGTGCCAGCGGATTCTCCTACGGGGATGAAAAACTGTTTTTT. Translation: CASGFSYGDEKLFF. Variable domain in full (rest from reference TRBV27 and TRBJ1-4): EAQVTQNPRYLITVTGKKLTVTCSQNMNHEYMSWYRQDPGLGLRQIYYSMNVEVTDKGDVPEGYKVSRKEKRNFPLILESPSPNQTSLYFCASGFSYGDEKLFFGSGTQLSVL.

The chain recombines TRBV6-5 with TRBJ1-2, with D tentatively TRBD1 (5 bases). Germline V lookup: CDR1 MNHEY, CDR2 SVGAGI. Trimming took off 1 base at V and 5 bases at J, with 11 bases between the two ends. CDR3 length: 14 amino acids. CDR3 region: CASSYLQGGYGYTF. The CDR3 coding sequence is TGTGCCAGCAGTTACTTGCAGGGTGGTTATGGCTACACCTTC.

V gene TRBV7-2 combines with J gene TRBJ2-7, with 8 nucleotides matching TRBD1. V shed 5 bases and J 6 bases; nucleotides not matched to a gene: 12. Germline assignment: CDR1 SGHTA and CDR2 FQGNSA. The CDR3 covers 15 residues. The CDR3 DNA follows: TGTGCCAGCAGCAACCGAAGACAGGGGCCCTCCGAGCAGTACTTC. It encodes CASSNRRQGPSEQYF. Looking up the rest from reference TRBV7-2 and TRBJ2-7 gives the full variable domain: GAGVSQSPSNKVTEKGKDVELRCDPISGHTALYWYRQSLGQGLEFLIYFQGNSAPDKSGLPSDRFSAERTGGSVSTLTIQRTQQEDSAVYLCASSNRRQGPSEQYFGPGTRLTVT.

V usage is TRBV6-5 and J usage is TRBJ1-2, with TRBD1 matching over 7 bases. Trimming removed 0 bases from V and 4 bases from J; junction bases left unmatched: 8. CDR1 is MNHEY, CDR2 SVGAGI, per germline. There are 16 residues in the CDR3. In DNA form, the CDR3 reads TGTGCCAGCAGTTACTCTATAGGGGGCGGCCTCTATGGCTACACCTTC. This translates into CASSYSIGGGLYGYTF.

V gene TRBV18 combines with J gene TRBJ2-4, with 10 bases fitting TRBD1. J was trimmed by 16 bases and V by 3 bases; bases with no gene match: 12. The CDR3 loop spans 14 amino acids. Germline-derived CDR1 and CDR2 are KGHSH and LQKENI. The CDR3 spells CASSPPDTDRGEYF. CDR3 sequence (DNA): TGTGCCAGCTCACCCCCTGATACGGACAGGGGGGAATACTTC.

The chain combines TRBV28 with TRBJ2-3; unclear D gene. CDR1 and CDR2 from the germline V gene are MDHEN and SYDVKM. The CDR3 totals 14 residues. Trimming took 4 bases from V and 6 from J, leaving 14 bases between them. CDR3: CASSCQEEPDTQYF. CDR3 nucleotide sequence: TGTGCCAGCAGTTGTCAGGAAGAACCGGATACGCAGTATTTT.

This clone was observed a handful of times. The V gene is TRBV28, the J gene TRBJ1-5; D is unresolved. This CDR3 comprises 14 residues. Germline loops: CDR1 MDHEN, CDR2 SYDVKM. V was clipped by 3 bases and J by 4 bases, with 10 bases between them. CDR3 bases: TGTGCCAGCAGTTTCGGTCAAGATAATCAGCCCCAGCATTTT. As protein: CASSFGQDNQPQHF.

V usage is TRBV4-1 and J usage is TRBJ2-7; D not certain. Germline V gives CDR1 MGHRA, CDR2 YSYEKL. Trimming took 4 bases from V and 7 from J, leaving 17 bases between them. The CDR3 runs 14 residues. The CDR3 nucleotides read TGCGCCAGCAGCCTTCGGATTCGCGGTGGAGAGCAGTACTTC. Protein product: CASSLRIRGGEQYF.